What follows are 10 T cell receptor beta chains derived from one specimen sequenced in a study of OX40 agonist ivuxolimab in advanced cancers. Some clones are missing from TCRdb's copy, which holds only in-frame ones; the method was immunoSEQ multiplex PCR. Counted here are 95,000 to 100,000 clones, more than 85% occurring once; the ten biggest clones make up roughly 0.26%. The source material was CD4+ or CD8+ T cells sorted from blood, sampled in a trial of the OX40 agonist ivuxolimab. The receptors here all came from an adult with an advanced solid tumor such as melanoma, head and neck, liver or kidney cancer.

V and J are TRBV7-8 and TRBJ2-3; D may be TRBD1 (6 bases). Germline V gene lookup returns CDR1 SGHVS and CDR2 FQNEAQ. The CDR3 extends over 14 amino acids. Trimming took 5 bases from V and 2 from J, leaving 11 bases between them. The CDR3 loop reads CASSRGQHTDTQYF. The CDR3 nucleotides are TGTGCCAGCAGCAGAGGACAGCACACAGATACGCAGTATTTT.

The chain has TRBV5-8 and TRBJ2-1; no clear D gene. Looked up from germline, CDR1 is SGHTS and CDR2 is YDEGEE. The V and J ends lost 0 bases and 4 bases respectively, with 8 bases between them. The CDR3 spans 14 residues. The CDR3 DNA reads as TGTGCCAGCAGCTTGGAGGGTCCTTACAATGAGCAGTTCTTC. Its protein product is CASSLEGPYNEQFF.

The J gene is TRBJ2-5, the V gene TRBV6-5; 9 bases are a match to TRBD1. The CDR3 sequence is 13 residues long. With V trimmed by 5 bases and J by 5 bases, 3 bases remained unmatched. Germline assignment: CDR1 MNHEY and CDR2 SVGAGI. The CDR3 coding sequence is TGTGCCAGCAGTGAGACAGGGGGGGAGACCCAGTACTTC. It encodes CASSETGGETQYF.

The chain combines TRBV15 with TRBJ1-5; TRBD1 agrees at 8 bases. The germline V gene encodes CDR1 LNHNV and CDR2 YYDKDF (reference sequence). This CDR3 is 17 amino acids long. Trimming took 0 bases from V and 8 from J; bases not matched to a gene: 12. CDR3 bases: TGTGCCACCAGCAGAGATAAGACAGGGGCCAGGAGAAAGCCCCAGCATTTT. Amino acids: CATSRDKTGARRKPQHF. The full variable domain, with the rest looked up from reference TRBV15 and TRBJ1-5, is DAMVIQNPRYQVTQFGKPVTLSCSQTLNHNVMYWYQQKSSQAPKLLFHYYDKDFNNEADTPDNFQSRRPNTSFCFLDIRSPGLGDTAMYLCATSRDKTGARRKPQHFGDGTRLSIL.

The CDR3 here is CASSLGDSLNYGYTF. The CDR3 DNA sequence: TGTGCCAGCAGCCTGGGGGACAGCTTAAACTATGGCTACACCTTC. This sequence joins TRBV5-5 and TRBJ1-2; 7 bases agree with TRBD1. The germline gives CDR1 SGHKS, CDR2 YYEKEE (reference sequence). V shed 4 bases and J 2 bases; nucleotides not matched to a gene: 8. The CDR3 is made up of 15 amino acids.

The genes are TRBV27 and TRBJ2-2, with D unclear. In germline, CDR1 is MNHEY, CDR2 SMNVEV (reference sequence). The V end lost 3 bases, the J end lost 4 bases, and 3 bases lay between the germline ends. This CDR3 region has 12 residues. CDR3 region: CASSLITGELFF. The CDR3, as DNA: TGTGCCAGCAGTTTGATCACCGGGGAGCTGTTTTTT.

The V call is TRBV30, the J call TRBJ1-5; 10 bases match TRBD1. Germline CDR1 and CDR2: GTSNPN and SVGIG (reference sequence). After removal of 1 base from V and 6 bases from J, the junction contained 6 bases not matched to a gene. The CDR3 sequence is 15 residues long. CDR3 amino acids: CAWSAGTGEFQPQHF. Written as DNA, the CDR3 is TGTGCCTGGAGTGCCGGGACAGGGGAATTTCAGCCCCAGCATTTT.

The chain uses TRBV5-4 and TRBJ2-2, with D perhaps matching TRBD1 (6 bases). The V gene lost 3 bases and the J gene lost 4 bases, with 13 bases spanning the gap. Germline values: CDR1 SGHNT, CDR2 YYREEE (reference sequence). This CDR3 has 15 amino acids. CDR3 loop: CASSSAGVITGELFF. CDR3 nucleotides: TGTGCCAGCAGCTCCGCAGGGGTTATCACCGGGGAGCTGTTTTTT.

The CDR3 spells CASSLDPVGQFF. CDR3 DNA: TGTGCCAGCAGCTTAGACCCGGTTGGGCAGTTCTTC. The genes are TRBV11-3 and TRBJ2-1; unclear D gene. The length of the CDR3 is 12 residues. Trimming removed 0 bases from V and 12 bases from J, with 9 bases in between. Germline loops: CDR1 SGHNT, CDR2 YENEEA.

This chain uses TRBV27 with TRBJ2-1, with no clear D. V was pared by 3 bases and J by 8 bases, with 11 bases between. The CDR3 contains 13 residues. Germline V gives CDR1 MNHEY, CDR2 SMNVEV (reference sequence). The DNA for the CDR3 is TGTGCCAGCAGTTTTTTGACCAACGATGAGCAGTTCTTC. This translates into CASSFLTNDEQFF.